This T cell receptor (beta chain) was identified during a study of siplizumab effects on memory and regulatory T cells. The study's findings and limits: Naive T cells appeared more diverse than memory cells and seemed to be major alloresponse contributors. Alloreactive sequences tracing back to unstimulated CD4+ memory cells were significantly reduced by siplizumab. Unstimulated subsets captured only a minor fraction of alloreactive clones.

Cells from the mixed lymphocyte reaction were cocultured for 6 days at 37°C. Trimming took off 7 bases at V and 11 bases at J, with 18 bases between the two ends. This CDR3 has 14 amino acids. In germline, CDR1 is LNHDA, CDR2 SQIVND (reference sequence). This clone is labeled medium-sized. The target antigen is unknown. Assays were performed on about 97,000 TCR templates per sample. TCRdb's table, derived via immunoSEQ multiplex PCR, lists solely in-frame clones and lacks some. The sample lists roughly 9,600 clones, 40% occurring once. Sequences were obtained from CFSE-low (dividing) CD4+ T cells sorted from an allogeneic mixed lymphocyte reaction. The receptor was derived from a human donor in good health; the cells came from an allogeneic mixed lymphocyte reaction. The rearrangement uses TRBV19 and TRBJ2-6; possible D gene TRBD1, 6 bases. The CDR3 sequence is CASTTGNKFDVLTF. CDR3 nucleotides: TGTGCCAGTACCACAGGGAATAAATTCGACGTCCTGACTTTC.